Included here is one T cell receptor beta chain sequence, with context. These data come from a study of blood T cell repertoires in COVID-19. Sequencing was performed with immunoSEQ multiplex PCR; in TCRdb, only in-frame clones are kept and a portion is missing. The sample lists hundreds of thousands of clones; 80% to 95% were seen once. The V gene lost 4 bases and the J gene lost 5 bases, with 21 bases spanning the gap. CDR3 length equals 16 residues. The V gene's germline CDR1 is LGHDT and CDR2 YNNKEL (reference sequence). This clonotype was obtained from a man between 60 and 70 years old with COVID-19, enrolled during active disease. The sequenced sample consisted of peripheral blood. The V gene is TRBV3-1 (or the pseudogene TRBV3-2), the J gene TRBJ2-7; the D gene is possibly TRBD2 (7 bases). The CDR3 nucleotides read TGTGCCAGCAGCCCCCAGTGTATCGGGGGGCGCCACGAGCAGTACTTC. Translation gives CASSPQCIGGRHEQYF.